This passage covers 25 T cell receptor beta chains from one sample sequenced in a study of blood T cells in healthy people across ages. Through a sample-barcoded 5' primer and a J-beta primer mix, a second PCR was run for roughly 6 to 12 cycles. TCRdb re-called the 5' RACE reads with MiXCR, one entry per CDR3 protein. The table lists nearly 1 million distinct CDR3 sequences, roughly half of them singletons. Sequenced material: blood. All receptors derive from an older woman in good health.

The chain carries TRBV10-3 and TRBJ1-5; D is possibly TRBD1 (5 bases). The germline V gene has CDR1 ENHRY and CDR2 SYGVKD. CDR3 length equals 12 residues. Trimming left V 4 bases short and J 6 bases short, with 7 bases between. In nucleotides, the CDR3 is TGTGCCATCAGTGGGGGGGTTCAGCCCCAGCATTTT. This encodes CAISGGVQPQHF.

As regards this clonotype: This sequence may be a read error, since a much larger clone differs from it by one base. The chain is built from TRBV12-3 or TRBV12-4 and TRBJ2-3, with 7 bases aligning to TRBD2. The CDR3 sequence is 15 residues long. This CDR3 reads CASSSRGLPTETQYF. The CDR3 DNA is TGTGCCAGCAGTTCACGGGGACTACCGACAGAGACGCAGTATTTT.

This clonotype was detected a few times. This chain uses TRBV12-3 or TRBV12-4 with TRBJ1-5; tentatively, D is TRBD1 (6 bases). The germline V and J ends were trimmed by 5 bases and 6 bases, with 14 bases remaining between them. The CDR3 has 14 amino acids. The CDR3 coding sequence is TGTGCCAGCAGTCCGACAGGCTCATCTCAGCCCCAGCATTTT. This sequence encodes CASSPTGSSQPQHF.

The chain combines TRBV6-5 with TRBJ2-1, with 9 bases matching TRBD2. Trimming at V came to 5 bases and at J to 10 bases, leaving 6 bases not matched to a gene. CDR1 MNHEY and CDR2 SVGAGI come from the germline V gene. The CDR3 runs to 13 residues. This CDR3 reads CASSTGLAGEQFF. As DNA, the CDR3 is TGTGCCAGCAGTACGGGGCTAGCGGGGGAGCAGTTCTTC.

The chain has TRBV28 and TRBJ1-5; 12 bases line up with TRBD1. Looked up from germline, CDR1 is MDHEN and CDR2 is SYDVKM. The junction had 5 bases not matched to a gene; V was cut back by 1 base and J by 4 bases. CDR3 size: 17 residues. CDR3 sequence reads: CASSLFAGQGANQPQHF. The CDR3 DNA reads as TGTGCCAGCAGTTTATTCGCGGGACAGGGGGCAAATCAGCCCCAGCATTTT.

The genes are TRBV12-3 or TRBV12-4 and TRBJ2-3, with D maybe TRBD2 (6 bases). CDR3 length equals 14 residues. The ends were cut back, 6 bases at V and 3 bases at J, with 13 bases in the middle. The CDR3 nucleotides are TGTGCCAGCAGGGACGGAGGGTTTACAGATACGCAGTATTTT. Its protein is CASRDGGFTDTQYF.

V usage is TRBV6-5 and J usage is TRBJ2-1; D remains unclear. Trimming pared 6 bases from V and 7 bases from J, leaving 16 bases between. Germline V lookup: CDR1 MNHEY, CDR2 SVGAGI. There are 14 residues in the CDR3. CDR3 sequence: CASSNERFSNEQFF. CDR3 coding DNA: TGTGCCAGCAGCAACGAGCGTTTTTCGAATGAGCAGTTCTTC.

This chain connects TRBV20-1 to TRBJ2-7; TRBD2 matches 7 bases. This CDR3 is built from 14 residues. Germline CDR1 and CDR2: DFQATT and SNEGSKA (reference sequence). Trimming removed 3 bases from V and 6 bases from J; junction bases left unmatched: 11. In DNA form, the CDR3 reads TGCAGTGCTAGGGACGGGAGGTCGGGTCTCGAGCAGTACTTC. Translation gives CSARDGRSGLEQYF.

The sample holds a few counts of this clonotype. This chain links TRBV29-1 with TRBJ2-5; perhaps TRBD1 as D (6 bases). The better agreement between TRBJ2-7 and the DNA end casts doubt on the J call. CDR1 SQVTM and CDR2 ANQGSEA come from the germline V gene. The CDR3 contains 11 residues. DNA of the CDR3: TGCAGCGTTGGAGACAGGACCGAGCAGTACTTC. This translates into CSVGDRTEQYF.

This clonotype was detected only once. This sequence joins TRBV5-1 and TRBJ2-3; D is uncertain. V was shortened by 0 bases and J by 0 bases, with 17 bases between the two germline ends. Germline V gives CDR1 SGHRS, CDR2 YFSETQ. CDR3 size: 18 residues. The CDR3 loop is CASSLGISTASSTDTQYF. The DNA for the CDR3 is TGCGCCAGCAGCTTGGGGATTTCGACGGCGAGTAGCACAGATACGCAGTATTTT.

This clonotype was detected once. Mismatch with germline at one junction end may stem from a read error. This sequence joins TRBV12-3 or TRBV12-4 and TRBJ2-1; 9 bases fit TRBD2. CDR3 size: 16 residues. CDR3: CASRPYSGSSFNEQFF. The CDR3 DNA reads TGTGCCAGCAGACCTTATAGCGGGAGTTCCTTCAATGAGCAGTTCTTC.

This chain connects TRBV11-2 to TRBJ2-7, with D possibly called TRBD1 or TRBD2 (5 bases each). The germline CDR1 and CDR2 sequences are SGHAT and FQNNGV. This CDR3 contains 15 residues. With 0 bases removed from V and 3 bases from J, the gap between germline ends came to 12 bases. Here the CDR3 DNA reads TGTGCCAGCAGCTTAGAACGGGGCCCAAGCTACGAGCAGTACTTC. Its translation: CASSLERGPSYEQYF.

This clonotype came up a few times. This chain links TRBV20-1 with TRBJ2-2; D not resolved. Trimming pared 2 bases from V and 3 bases from J, leaving 7 bases between. The CDR3 contains 13 residues. The germline V gene encodes CDR1 DFQATT and CDR2 SNEGSKA (reference sequence). CDR3 sequence reads: CSARLGYTGELFF. The DNA for the CDR3 is TGCAGTGCTAGACTCGGTTACACCGGGGAGCTGTTTTTT.

In this sample, this clonotype turned up a few times. V is TRBV6-2 or TRBV6-3 and J is TRBJ2-7; D is uncertain. CDR1 and CDR2 (germline): MNHEY, SVGEGT. The V gene lost 3 bases and the J gene lost 3 bases, with 9 bases spanning the gap. CDR3 size: 13 residues. Written as DNA, the CDR3 is TGTGCCAGCAGTTATGCCTCTAGCTACGAGCAGTACTTC. Residues: CASSYASSYEQYF.

This clonotype occurred a few times. The chain couples TRBV12-3 or TRBV12-4 to TRBJ1-2; no clear D. This CDR3 has 11 amino acids. Trimming stripped 1 base from V and 7 bases from J, with 4 bases between. The DNA for the CDR3 is TGTGCCAGCAGTTTAGGGGCTGGCTACACCTTC. Translation: CASSLGAGYTF.

This chain uses TRBV20-1 with TRBJ1-6, with TRBD1 as a possible D gene (5 bases). This CDR3 is built from 17 residues. Germline V lookup: CDR1 DFQATT, CDR2 SNEGSKA (reference sequence). V was clipped by 0 bases and J by 8 bases, with 20 bases between them. CDR3 residues: CSARDQVFRGRYSPLHF. DNA for the CDR3: TGCAGTGCTAGAGATCAAGTTTTTCGGGGGAGATATTCACCCCTCCACTTT.

This clonotype was recorded a few times. The chain has TRBV20-1 and TRBJ2-5, with D perhaps matching TRBD1 (5 bases). Germline V gene sequence: CDR1 DFQATT, CDR2 SNEGSKA (reference sequence). The CDR3 sequence is 13 residues long. Trimming cost V 4 bases and J 9 bases, with 18 bases left between them. CDR3 nucleotide sequence: TGCAGTGCTACAGCACCCCAGGGTTGGTCCCAGTACTTC. Its translation is CSATAPQGWSQYF.

This clonotype has more than one count but fewer than ten. The V call is TRBV29-1, the J call TRBJ2-7; unclear D gene. CDR1 SQVTM and CDR2 ANQGSEA come from the germline V gene. This CDR3 is 12 amino acids long. Trimming removed 7 bases at V and 0 bases at J, with 10 bases between. The CDR3 nucleotides are TGCAGCGCCGGACGGGCCTCCTACGAGCAGTACTTC. This encodes CSAGRASYEQYF.

The genes are TRBV7-3 and TRBJ2-3; 12 nucleotides agree with TRBD2. The junction had 3 bases not matched to a gene; V was cut back by 5 bases and J by 3 bases. CDR1 SGHTA and CDR2 FQGTGA come from the germline V gene. There are 15 residues in the CDR3. Here the CDR3 DNA reads TGTGCCAGCAGCAGACTAGCGGGAGAGACAGATACGCAGTATTTT. Translation: CASSRLAGETDTQYF.

This clonotype has more than one count but fewer than ten. This rearrangement joins TRBV27 to TRBJ2-3; 8 positions match TRBD2. With 6 bases clipped from V and 4 bases from J, the junction kept 6 bases outside the gene matches. The CDR3 loop spans 14 amino acids. Germline lookup yields CDR1 MNHEY and CDR2 SMNVEV (reference sequence). CDR3 sequence reads: CASSPGLVADTQYF. The CDR3 DNA reads TGTGCCAGCAGCCCGGGACTAGTGGCAGATACGCAGTATTTT.

This clonotype was observed a single time. An end of the junction does not agree with germline; a read error may underlie this. The V call is TRBV30, the J call TRBJ2-4; 11 positions agree with TRBD1. The J call is in doubt because the DNA end fits TRBJ2-7 better. This CDR3 has 15 amino acids. Germline loops: CDR1 GTSNPN, CDR2 SVGIG (reference sequence). CDR3 protein: CAWSADVGQGGEQYF. The CDR3 DNA follows: TGTGCTTGGAGTGCTGATGTGGGACAGGGGGGCGAGCAGTACTTC.

This clonotype was detected only a few times. The V gene is TRBV15, the J gene TRBJ2-3; TRBD1 might be the D (5 bases). The CDR3 is 18 amino acids. The V end lost 0 bases, the J end lost 2 bases, and 18 bases lay between the germline ends. Germline V gene data show CDR1 as LNHNV and CDR2 as YYDKDF (reference sequence). Here the CDR3 reads CATSREQGRRVATDTQYF. The DNA for the CDR3 is TGTGCCACCAGCAGAGAGCAGGGTCGTCGCGTCGCCACAGATACGCAGTATTTT.

The gene calls are TRBV5-1 and TRBJ2-7; 9 bases are shared with TRBD1. The J call may be faulty, since TRBJ2-5 better matches the DNA end. CDR3 length: 19 residues. Germline loops: CDR1 SGHRS, CDR2 YFSETQ. The CDR3 DNA reads as TGCGCCAGCAGCTTGAAATTAGTTTGGGGACAGGGACGGGCGGAGACCCAGTACTTC. Translating it yields CASSLKLVWGQGRAETQYF.

The chain has TRBV5-1 and TRBJ2-1; 12 nucleotides line up with TRBD1. Germline CDR1 and CDR2: SGHRS and YFSETQ. The CDR3 loop spans 15 amino acids. V lost 4 bases, J lost 7 bases, and 6 bases stayed unmatched. CDR3 sequence reads: CASSRGQGAKNEQFF. CDR3 in DNA: TGCGCCAGCAGCCGGGGACAGGGGGCGAAAAATGAGCAGTTCTTC.

The chain joins TRBV7-8 to TRBJ2-1, with 7 bases matching TRBD2. The germline gives CDR1 SGHVS, CDR2 FQNEAQ. Trimming took 2 bases from V and 6 from J; bases not matched to a gene: 13. The CDR3 runs to 17 residues. The CDR3 loop is CASSLIPVGGLLNEQFF. Written as DNA, the CDR3 is TGTGCCAGCAGCTTAATCCCAGTGGGGGGACTACTCAATGAGCAGTTCTTC.